This T cell receptor beta chain was documented in a study of cytomegalovirus exposure and HLA in healthy donors. Broader study findings: CMV serostatus was the sole immune exposure data available. Reports indicated that the classifier achieved high specificity and sensitivity in diagnosing cytomegalovirus status.

As to this clone: Its specificity is not known.

The V and J ends lost 4 bases and 4 bases respectively, with 17 bases between them. Germline V gives CDR1 MDHEN, CDR2 SYDVKM. The CDR3 has 16 residues. PCR involved 60 Vbeta and 13 Jbeta primers. Only in-frame clones appear in the TCRdb table, and some are missing; sequencing was by immunoSEQ multiplex PCR. This table has about 190,000 clones, around 87% appearing once. Sequenced sample: PBMCs. The clonotype originates from a young woman in good health and CMV-seronegative. J is TRBJ1-5 and V is TRBV28; the D gene is possibly TRBD1 (6 bases). The DNA for the CDR3 is TGTGCCAGCAGTTCCAGTATGTACAGGGAAAATCAGCCCCAGCATTTT. Encoded protein: CASSSSMYRENQPQHF.